The sequence of this T cell receptor beta chain was determined in a study of blood T cell repertoires in COVID-19. Across the whole study: Italy, Spain and the United States were the sources of the convalescent and acute COVID-19 samples. The cDNA or gDNA used as material had been derived from T cells, B-cell-depleted T cells, or PBMCs.

A remark on this clone: One end of the junction fails to match germline, which may point to a read error.

Original data processing: From reference gene primer amplification, estimates of nucleated cell counts were derived. Profiling relied on immunoSEQ multiplex PCR, and the TCRdb table lists in-frame clones only, not all of them. V and J calls and clone size are those listed in that table; D and trimming were worked out from the DNA. The sample records roughly 6,100 clones, 80% to 85% being singletons. CDR1 SGHAT and CDR2 FQNNGV come from the germline V gene. The CDR3 sequence is 14 residues long. Material: peripheral blood. The source of this sequence is a human donor with active COVID-19. The donor label of this sample is uncertain. The genes are TRBV11-2 and TRBJ2-3; 11 bases are a match to TRBD2. DNA for the CDR3: TGTGCCAGCAGTTTAGCGGGGGGGACAGATACGCAGTATTTT. Encoded protein: CASSLAGGTDTQYF.